These 12 T cell receptor beta chains originate from one sample sequenced in a study of CD8+ T cells in alopecia areata. cDNA prepared by RNA extraction and subsequent reverse transcription served as the template for sequencing. Measured with immunoSEQ multiplex PCR; TCRdb has only the in-frame clones, and not every one. This repertoire shows around 160,000 clones, approximately 62% found once; its top ten account for more than 13%. Regarding treatment: oral pan-JAK inhibitor, 5-10 mg twice daily. The sequenced sample was CD4+ T cells sorted from blood, obtained at week 24, from a patient treated with tofacitinib. These receptors were obtained from a human donor with alopecia areata.

The chain joins TRBV28 to TRBJ2-6, with D unclear. The ends were cut back, 3 bases at V and 1 base at J, with 7 bases in the middle. In germline, CDR1 is MDHEN, CDR2 SYDVKM. The CDR3 loop spans 15 amino acids. Written as DNA, the CDR3 is TGTGCCAGCAGTTTTGGCAGGTCTGGGGCCAACGTCCTGACTTTC. It yields the protein CASSFGRSGANVLTF.

The genes are TRBV4-1 and TRBJ2-5; D might be TRBD2 (6 bases). V was clipped by 0 bases and J by 5 bases, with 13 bases between them. Germline-derived CDR1 and CDR2 are MGHRA and YSYEKL. This CDR3 has 15 residues. The DNA of the CDR3 is TGCGCCAGCAGCCAAGATTTAAGCGGGCGGGAGACCCAGTACTTC. Protein product: CASSQDLSGRETQYF.

This chain joins TRBV15 and TRBJ1-1; no clear D gene. In germline, CDR1 is LNHNV, CDR2 YYDKDF (reference sequence). V lost 11 bases, J lost 1 base, and 20 bases lay in between. This CDR3 has 15 residues. The CDR3, as DNA: TGTGCCGCCGGCCCACTTGGGCAGGCGAACACTGAAGCTTTCTTT. It specifies CAAGPLGQANTEAFF.

This clone was counted at least ten times. This chain links TRBV11-2 with TRBJ1-1, with D maybe TRBD1 (6 bases). Germline CDR1 SGHAT, CDR2 FQNNGV. Trimming took off 3 bases at V and 4 bases at J, with 12 bases between the two ends. The CDR3 runs to 14 residues. CDR3 DNA sequence: TGTGCCAGCAGCTTTGAAGACAGGACCACTGAAGCTTTCTTT. Its protein product is CASSFEDRTTEAFF.

This clone was seen only a few times. The genes are TRBV4-1 and TRBJ2-1; no clear D gene. This CDR3 comprises 16 residues. The germline CDR1 and CDR2 sequences are MGHRA and YSYEKL. V lost 0 bases and J 4 bases, leaving 13 bases between the germline ends. CDR3 residues: CASSQDSAVGYNEQFF. The CDR3 DNA reads TGCGCCAGCAGCCAAGATAGTGCGGTAGGGTACAATGAGCAGTTCTTC.

V and J are TRBV5-1 and TRBJ1-2, with D unresolved. V lost 0 bases and J lost 5, with 8 bases in between. Germline CDR1 is SGHRS and CDR2 is YFSETQ. The CDR3 has 13 residues. For the CDR3, the DNA is TGCGCCAGCAGCTTGGAGGCAGCATATGGCTACACCTTC. Amino acids: CASSLEAAYGYTF.

The chain recombines TRBV5-6 with TRBJ2-2; 7 nucleotides line up with TRBD2. CDR1 is SGHDT and CDR2 is YYEEEE in the germline V gene. This CDR3 has 16 residues. The V gene end was trimmed by 3 bases and the J gene end by 0 bases; junction bases not matched to a gene: 5. CDR3 coding DNA: TGTGCCAGCAGCTCTAGCGGCTCACCGAACACCGGGGAGCTGTTTTTT. Translating gives CASSSSGSPNTGELFF.

This clone is a singleton in its sample. The chain combines TRBV29-1 with TRBJ2-5; D not resolved. Germline V CDR1 and CDR2: SQVTM, ANQGSEA. Trimming took off 6 bases at V and 5 bases at J, with 19 bases between the two ends. The CDR3 has 14 amino acids. CDR3 DNA: TGCAGCGTAGGATCCGGGCCCCGTAGCGAGACCCAGTACTTC. It yields the protein CSVGSGPRSETQYF.

Here the CDR3 DNA reads TGTGCCAGCAGTGATCGCTTCCGACAGTTCTACGAGCAGTACTTC. Translating it yields CASSDRFRQFYEQYF. This chain links TRBV2 with TRBJ2-7, with a tentative D call TRBD1 (5 bases). The germline V gene has CDR1 SNHLY and CDR2 FYNNEI. The CDR3 runs 15 residues. V lost 3 bases, J lost 3 bases, and 15 bases lay in between.

V is TRBV4-2 and J is TRBJ2-7; 16 nucleotides agree with TRBD2. Germline CDR1 LGHNA, CDR2 YNFKEQ. The CDR3 has 20 amino acids. V was clipped by 3 bases and J by 3 bases; unmatched bases: 14. The CDR3 coding sequence is TGTGCCAGCAGCCACATAACCGGGACTAGCGGGGGGGCCGGTGACTACGAGCAGTACTTC. It encodes CASSHITGTSGGAGDYEQYF.

This chain joins TRBV30 and TRBJ2-5; D might be TRBD1 (6 bases). The ends were cut back, 0 bases at V and 1 base at J, with 9 bases in the middle. CDR3 length: 14 amino acids. The germline V gene encodes CDR1 GTSNPN and CDR2 SVGIG (reference sequence). DNA of the CDR3: TGTGCCTGGAGTGTTGGGGGCTCCCAAGAGACCCAGTACTTC. Translating gives CAWSVGGSQETQYF.

The chain links TRBV27 to TRBJ2-7; D remains ambiguous. From germline, CDR1 is MNHEY and CDR2 SMNVEV (reference sequence). Trimming removed 3 bases at V and 7 bases at J, with 19 bases between. The CDR3 contains 15 residues. CDR3 bases: TGTGCCAGCAGTTTGGTGGAGAGTACGAGTCTAGAGCAGTACTTC. Encoded protein: CASSLVESTSLEQYF.